These 18 T cell receptor beta chains were all obtained from the same sample, sequenced in a study of blood T cell repertoires in COVID-19. Sequenced by immunoSEQ multiplex PCR; TCRdb stores in-frame clones only, minus some. Among under 250,000 clones listed, about 82% were seen once. Specimen: peripheral blood. Receptor source: a woman in her sixties with active or convalescent COVID-19.

This chain links TRBV7-2 with TRBJ1-4; D is uncertain. From germline, CDR1 is SGHTA and CDR2 FQGNSA. This CDR3 contains 16 residues. Trimming pared 1 base from V and 0 bases from J, leaving 9 bases between. The CDR3 DNA reads TGTGCCAGCAGCTTAGTTGTCCAGGCAACTAATGAAAAACTGTTTTTT. This encodes CASSLVVQATNEKLFF.

V usage is TRBV7-9 and J usage is TRBJ1-2, with 8 nucleotides matching TRBD1. The CDR3 length is 16 residues. Per the germline V gene, CDR1 is SEHNR and CDR2 is FQNEAQ (reference sequence). Trimming took 2 bases from V and 8 from J; bases not matched to a gene: 13. CDR3 coding DNA: TGTGCCAGCAGCTTATTGAGGGACAGGACAACAGGAGGCTACACCTTC. Its protein is CASSLLRDRTTGGYTF.

This chain uses TRBV19 with TRBJ1-1; tentatively, D is TRBD1 (6 bases). Deletions cut 8 bases from V and 7 bases from J, with 11 bases between. CDR3 length: 11 residues. The germline gives CDR1 LNHDA, CDR2 SQIVND (reference sequence). CDR3 sequence (DNA): TGTGCCAGTTGGACAGCCTTTGAAGCTTTCTTT. It is translated as CASWTAFEAFF.

This chain joins TRBV2 and TRBJ2-7; no firm D call. Trimming took off 1 base at V and 2 bases at J, with 6 bases between the two ends. The CDR3 length is 13 residues. CDR1 is SNHLY, CDR2 FYNNEI, per germline. The CDR3 reads CASSEVHPYEQYF. The CDR3, as DNA: TGTGCCAGCAGTGAAGTACACCCCTACGAGCAGTACTTC.

The chain links TRBV7-2 to TRBJ1-5; a weak D match, TRBD1 (5 bases). The CDR3 contains 15 residues. Per germline, CDR1 SGHTA and CDR2 FQGNSA. With 0 bases removed from V and 5 bases from J, the gap between germline ends came to 11 bases. In DNA form, the CDR3 reads TGTGCCAGCAGCTTAGCGCTGGGGGGGGATCAGCCCCAGCATTTT. Its translation: CASSLALGGDQPQHF.

The chain uses TRBV15 and TRBJ2-1, with a tentative D call TRBD1 (6 bases). Germline-derived CDR1 and CDR2 are LNHNV and YYDKDF (reference sequence). V was cut by 1 base and J by 4 bases, with 17 bases left in between. This CDR3 is built from 17 residues. CDR3 in amino acids: CATSRVLAGAPYNEQFF. The CDR3 region has the DNA TGTGCCACCAGCAGAGTCCTGGCAGGGGCCCCTTACAATGAGCAGTTCTTC.

The CDR3 DNA is TGTGCCAGCAGCCCACTACAGGGTAGTTATTCACCCCTCCACTTT. The encoded protein is CASSPLQGSYSPLHF. This sequence joins TRBV3-1 (or the pseudogene TRBV3-2) and TRBJ1-6; D might be TRBD1 (6 bases). Trimming took off 4 bases at V and 8 bases at J, with 15 bases between the two ends. This CDR3 spans 15 amino acids. CDR1 LGHDT and CDR2 YNNKEL come from the germline V gene (reference sequence).

The chain uses TRBV6-6 and TRBJ2-7; 12 bases map to TRBD1. Germline CDR1 and CDR2: MNHNY and SVGAGI (reference sequence). The V gene end was trimmed by 2 bases and the J gene end by 4 bases; junction bases not matched to a gene: 3. The CDR3 covers 15 residues. CDR3 DNA: TGTGCCAGCAGTTACGGGACAGGGGGCGCATACGAGCAGTACGTC. Protein: CASSYGTGGAYEQYV.

This chain uses TRBV5-6 with TRBJ2-2; 13 bases match TRBD2. The V gene's germline CDR1 is SGHDT and CDR2 YYEEEE. The CDR3 totals 17 residues. With V trimmed by 4 bases and J by 0 bases, 3 bases remained unmatched. The CDR3 here is CASSLGLAGANTGELFF. The CDR3 DNA reads TGTGCCAGCAGCCTAGGACTAGCGGGGGCGAACACCGGGGAGCTGTTTTTT.

The gene calls are TRBV3-1 (or the pseudogene TRBV3-2) and TRBJ2-7; possible D gene TRBD1, 6 bases. Germline CDR1 reads LGHDT; CDR2 reads YNNKEL (reference sequence). The CDR3 consists of 12 residues. V lost 3 bases, J lost 5 bases, and 8 bases lay in between. CDR3 sequence (DNA): TGTGCCAGCAGCCATAGGGGGAACGAGCAGTACTTC. Translation gives CASSHRGNEQYF.

This clone was observed at least ten times. This sample also contains other DNA sequences that code for the same CDR3. V usage is TRBV6-5 and J usage is TRBJ2-1; D is perhaps TRBD2 (5 bases). Deletions cut 2 bases from V and 5 bases from J, with 10 bases between. The V gene's germline CDR1 is MNHEY and CDR2 SVGAGI. The CDR3 sequence is 14 residues long. The CDR3 nucleotides are TGTGCCAGCAGTTACACCCCCGGGGACAATGAGCAGTTCTTC. Protein: CASSYTPGDNEQFF.

The V gene is TRBV28, the J gene TRBJ2-3; 12 bases are a match to TRBD2. V was pared by 6 bases and J by 9 bases, with 4 bases of the junction left unmatched. Per germline, CDR1 MDHEN and CDR2 SYDVKM. The CDR3 has 13 amino acids. The CDR3 sequence is CASSTGLAGTQYF. The CDR3 nucleotides are TGTGCCAGCAGCACCGGACTAGCGGGGACGCAGTATTTT.

V and J are TRBV19 and TRBJ1-1; the D gene is possibly TRBD1 (5 bases). This CDR3 spans 15 amino acids. In germline, CDR1 is LNHDA, CDR2 SQIVND (reference sequence). The V gene lost 7 bases and the J gene lost 1 base, with 16 bases spanning the gap. The CDR3 DNA sequence: TGTGCCAGTACCCTCCAGATTAGGGGGAACACTGAAGCTTTCTTT. This translates into CASTLQIRGNTEAFF.

The genes are TRBV7-9 and TRBJ1-2, with D unresolved. This CDR3 contains 12 residues. Germline V CDR1 and CDR2: SEHNR, FQNEAQ (reference sequence). V lost 3 bases and J 8 bases, leaving 10 bases between the germline ends. CDR3 nucleotide sequence: TGTGCCAGCAGCTTGGGAACGGGGGGCTACACCTTC. This sequence encodes CASSLGTGGYTF.

This clone was counted a single time. This sequence joins TRBV5-1 and TRBJ2-1; TRBD2 matches at 7 bases. V lost 0 bases to trimming and J lost 7 bases; unmatched junction nucleotides: 7. The germline CDR1 and CDR2 sequences are SGHRS and YFSETQ. This CDR3 has 15 residues. CDR3 in DNA: TGCGCCAGCAGCTTGGTAGGCGGGAGCGGGAATGAGCAGTTCTTC. Residues: CASSLVGGSGNEQFF.

This clone has just one count. The CDR3 here is CASRSGSNEKLFF. CDR3 nucleotide sequence: TGCGCCAGCAGGTCAGGGTCTAATGAAAAACTGTTTTTT. The chain carries TRBV4-1 and TRBJ1-4; tentative D call: TRBD1 (5 bases). This CDR3 region has 13 residues. Trimming shortened V by 6 bases and J by 3 bases, and 8 bases separated the two germline ends. Germline V lookup: CDR1 MGHRA, CDR2 YSYEKL.

The chain couples TRBV5-1 to TRBJ1-1; a possible D gene is TRBD1 (5 bases). Deletions cut 4 bases from V and 3 bases from J, with 13 bases between. The CDR3 sequence is 14 residues long. Germline-derived CDR1 and CDR2 are SGHRS and YFSETQ. The CDR3 DNA reads TGCGCCAGCAGCCAAGGGGAAGGTTACACTGAAGCTTTCTTT. Translation: CASSQGEGYTEAFF.

This sequence joins TRBV18 and TRBJ1-6; D may be TRBD1 (6 bases). Germline-derived CDR1 and CDR2 are KGHSH and LQKENI. The V end was cut by 2 bases, the J end by 5 bases, with 10 bases between. The length of the CDR3 is 15 residues. The CDR3 is CASSPRGINNSPLHF. The CDR3 nucleotides read TGTGCCAGCTCACCAAGGGGGATAAATAATTCACCCCTCCACTTT.